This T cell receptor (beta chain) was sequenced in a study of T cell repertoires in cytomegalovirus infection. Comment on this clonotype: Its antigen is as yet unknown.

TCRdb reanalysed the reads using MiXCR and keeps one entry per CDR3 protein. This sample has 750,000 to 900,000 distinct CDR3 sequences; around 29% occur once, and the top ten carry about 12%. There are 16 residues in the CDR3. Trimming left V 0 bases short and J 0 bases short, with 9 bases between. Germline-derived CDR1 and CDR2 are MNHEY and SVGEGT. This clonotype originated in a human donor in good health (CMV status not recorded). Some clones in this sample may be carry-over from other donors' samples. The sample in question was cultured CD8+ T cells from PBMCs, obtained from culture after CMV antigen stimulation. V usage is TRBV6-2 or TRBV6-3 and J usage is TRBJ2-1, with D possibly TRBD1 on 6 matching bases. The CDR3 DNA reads TGTGCCAGCAGTTACTCAGACAGGAGCTCCTACAATGAGCAGTTCTTC. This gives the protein CASSYSDRSSYNEQFF.